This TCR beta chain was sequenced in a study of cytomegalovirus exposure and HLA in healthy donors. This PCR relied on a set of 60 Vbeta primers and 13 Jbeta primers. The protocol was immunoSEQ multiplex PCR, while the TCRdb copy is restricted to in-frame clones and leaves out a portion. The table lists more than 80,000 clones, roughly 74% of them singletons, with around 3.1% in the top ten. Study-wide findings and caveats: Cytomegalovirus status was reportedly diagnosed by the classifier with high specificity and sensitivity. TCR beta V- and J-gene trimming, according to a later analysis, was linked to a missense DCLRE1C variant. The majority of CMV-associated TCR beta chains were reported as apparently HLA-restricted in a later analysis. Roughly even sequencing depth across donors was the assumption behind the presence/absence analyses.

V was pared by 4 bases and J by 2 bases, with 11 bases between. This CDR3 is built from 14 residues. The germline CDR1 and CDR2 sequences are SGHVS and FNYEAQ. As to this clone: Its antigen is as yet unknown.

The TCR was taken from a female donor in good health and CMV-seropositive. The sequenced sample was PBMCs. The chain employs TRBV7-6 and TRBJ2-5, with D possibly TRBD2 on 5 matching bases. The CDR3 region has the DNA TGTGCCAGCAGCTCCGGGGTGGGACAAGAGACCCAGTACTTC. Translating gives CASSSGVGQETQYF.